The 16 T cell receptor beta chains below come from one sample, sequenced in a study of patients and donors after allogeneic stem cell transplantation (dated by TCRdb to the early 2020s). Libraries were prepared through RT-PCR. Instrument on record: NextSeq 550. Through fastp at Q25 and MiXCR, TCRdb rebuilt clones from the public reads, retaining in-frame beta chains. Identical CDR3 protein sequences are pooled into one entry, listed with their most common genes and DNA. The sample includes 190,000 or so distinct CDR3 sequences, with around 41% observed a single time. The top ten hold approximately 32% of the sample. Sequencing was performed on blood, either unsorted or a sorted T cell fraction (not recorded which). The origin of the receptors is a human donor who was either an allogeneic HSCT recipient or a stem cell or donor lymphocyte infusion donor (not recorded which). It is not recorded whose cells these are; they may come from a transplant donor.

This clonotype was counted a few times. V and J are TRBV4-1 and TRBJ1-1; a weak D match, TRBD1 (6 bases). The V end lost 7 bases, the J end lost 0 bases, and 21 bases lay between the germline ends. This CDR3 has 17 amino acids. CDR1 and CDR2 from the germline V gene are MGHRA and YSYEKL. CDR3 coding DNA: TGCGCCAGCACCCCAGCCGGGACACGGGTCATGAACACTGAAGCTTTCTTT. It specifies CASTPAGTRVMNTEAFF.

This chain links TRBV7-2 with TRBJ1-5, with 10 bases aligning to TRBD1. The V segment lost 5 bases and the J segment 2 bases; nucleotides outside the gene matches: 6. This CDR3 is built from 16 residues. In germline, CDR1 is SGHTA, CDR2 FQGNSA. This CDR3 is CASSGAGTGGNQPQHF. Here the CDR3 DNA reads TGTGCCAGCAGCGGAGCCGGGACAGGGGGCAATCAGCCCCAGCATTTT. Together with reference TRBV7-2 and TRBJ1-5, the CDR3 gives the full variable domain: GAGVSQSPSNKVTEKGKDVELRCDPISGHTALYWYRQSLGQGLEFLIYFQGNSAPDKSGLPSDRFSAERTGGSVSTLTIQRTQQEDSAVYLCASSGAGTGGNQPQHFGDGTRLSIL.

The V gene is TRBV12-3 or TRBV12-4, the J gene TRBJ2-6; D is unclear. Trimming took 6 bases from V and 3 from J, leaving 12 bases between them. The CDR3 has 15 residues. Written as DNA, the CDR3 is TGTGCCAGCAGCCTCCGAGAATATGGGGCCAACGTCCTGACTTTC. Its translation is CASSLREYGANVLTF.

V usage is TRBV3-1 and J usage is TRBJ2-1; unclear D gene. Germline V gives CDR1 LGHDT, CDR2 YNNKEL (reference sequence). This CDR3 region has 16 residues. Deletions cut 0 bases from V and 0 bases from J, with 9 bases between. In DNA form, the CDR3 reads TGTGCCAGCAGCCAAGAATCGGAAAGCTCCTACAATGAGCAGTTCTTC. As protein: CASSQESESSYNEQFF.

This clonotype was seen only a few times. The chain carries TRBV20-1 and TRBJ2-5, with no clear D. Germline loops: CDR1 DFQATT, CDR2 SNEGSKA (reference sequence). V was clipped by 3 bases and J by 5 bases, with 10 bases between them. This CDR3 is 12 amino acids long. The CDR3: CSARAGYETQYF. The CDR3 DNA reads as TGCAGTGCTAGGGCAGGTTATGAGACCCAGTACTTC.

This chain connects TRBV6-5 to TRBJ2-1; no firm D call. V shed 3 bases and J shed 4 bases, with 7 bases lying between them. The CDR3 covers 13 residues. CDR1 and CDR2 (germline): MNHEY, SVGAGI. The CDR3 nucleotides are TGTGCCAGCAGTTATCAGCTATACAATGAGCAGTTCTTC. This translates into CASSYQLYNEQFF.

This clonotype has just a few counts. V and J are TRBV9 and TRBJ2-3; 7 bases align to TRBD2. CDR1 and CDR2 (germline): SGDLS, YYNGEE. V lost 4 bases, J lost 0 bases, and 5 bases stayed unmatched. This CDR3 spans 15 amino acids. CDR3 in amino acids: CASSSFSGSTDTQYF. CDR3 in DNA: TGTGCCAGCAGCTCATTTAGCGGGAGCACAGATACGCAGTATTTT.

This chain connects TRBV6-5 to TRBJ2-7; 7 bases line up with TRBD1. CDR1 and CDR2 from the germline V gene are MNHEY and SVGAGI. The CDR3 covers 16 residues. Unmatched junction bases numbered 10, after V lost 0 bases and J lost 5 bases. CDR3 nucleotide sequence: TGTGCCAGCAGTTACTCCCCGACAGGGAATTTAGACGAGCAGTACTTC. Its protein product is CASSYSPTGNLDEQYF.

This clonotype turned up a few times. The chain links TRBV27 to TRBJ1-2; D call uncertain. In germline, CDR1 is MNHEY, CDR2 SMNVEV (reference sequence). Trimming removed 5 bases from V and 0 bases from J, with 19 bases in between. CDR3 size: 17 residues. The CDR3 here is CASSVTGFTASNYGYTF. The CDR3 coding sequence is TGTGCCAGCAGTGTAACGGGCTTCACAGCCTCTAACTATGGCTACACCTTC.

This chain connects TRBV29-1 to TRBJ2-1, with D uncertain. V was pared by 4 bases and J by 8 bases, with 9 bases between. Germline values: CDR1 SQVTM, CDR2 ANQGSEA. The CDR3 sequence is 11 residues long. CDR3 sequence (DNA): TGCAGCGTTGGTCCCTCGGATGAGCAGTTCTTC. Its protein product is CSVGPSDEQFF.

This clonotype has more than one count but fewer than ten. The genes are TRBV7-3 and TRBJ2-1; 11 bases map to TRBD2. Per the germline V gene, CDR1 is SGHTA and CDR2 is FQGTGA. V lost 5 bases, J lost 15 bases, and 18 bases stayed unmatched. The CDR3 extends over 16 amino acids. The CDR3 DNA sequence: TGTGCCAGCAGCCCTTCCCGATCAGGACTAGCGGGTGGGGCGTTCTTC. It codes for CASSPSRSGLAGGAFF.

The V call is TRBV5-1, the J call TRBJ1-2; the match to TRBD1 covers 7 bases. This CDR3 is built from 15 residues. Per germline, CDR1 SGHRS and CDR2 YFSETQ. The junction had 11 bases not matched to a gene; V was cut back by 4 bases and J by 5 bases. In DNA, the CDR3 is TGCGCCAGCAGCCCAGACAGGGCGGCTGGGTATGGCTACACCTTC. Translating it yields CASSPDRAAGYGYTF. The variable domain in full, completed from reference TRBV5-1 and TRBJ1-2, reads KAGVTQTPRYLIKTRGQQVTLSCSPISGHRSVSWYQQTPGQGLQFLFEYFSETQRNKGNFPGRFSGRQFSNSRSEMNVSTLELGDSALYLCASSPDRAAGYGYTFGSGTRLTVV.

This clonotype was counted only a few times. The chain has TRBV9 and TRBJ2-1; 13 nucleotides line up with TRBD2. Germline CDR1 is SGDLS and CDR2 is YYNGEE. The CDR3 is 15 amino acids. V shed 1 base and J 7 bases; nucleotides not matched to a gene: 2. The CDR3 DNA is TGTGCCAGCAGCGTAAGGACTAGCGGGAGTAATGAGCAGTTCTTC. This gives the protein CASSVRTSGSNEQFF.

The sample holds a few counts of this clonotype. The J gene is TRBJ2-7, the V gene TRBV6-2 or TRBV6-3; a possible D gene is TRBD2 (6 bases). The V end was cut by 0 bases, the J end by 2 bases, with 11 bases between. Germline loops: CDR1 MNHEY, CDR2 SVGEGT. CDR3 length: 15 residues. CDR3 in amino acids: CASSYSTGAAYEQYF. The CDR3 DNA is TGTGCCAGCAGTTACTCGACGGGAGCCGCCTACGAGCAGTACTTC.

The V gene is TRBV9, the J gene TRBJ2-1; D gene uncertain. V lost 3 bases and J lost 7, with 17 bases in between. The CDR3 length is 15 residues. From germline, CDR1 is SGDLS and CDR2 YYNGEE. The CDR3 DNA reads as TGTGCCAGCAGCGACGATACCATGAGGAGAAATGAGCAGTTCTTC. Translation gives CASSDDTMRRNEQFF.

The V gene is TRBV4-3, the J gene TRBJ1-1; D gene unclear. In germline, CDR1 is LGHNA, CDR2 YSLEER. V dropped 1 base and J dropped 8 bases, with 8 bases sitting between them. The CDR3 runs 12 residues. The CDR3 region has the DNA TGCGCCAGCAGCCAAGGGAACGAGGAAGCTTTCTTT. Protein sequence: CASSQGNEEAFF.